This entry lists 6 T cell receptor beta chains sequenced from one sample in a study of shared clonotypes between healthy human individuals. TCRdb's copy holds only in-frame clones and misses some; the assay was immunoSEQ multiplex PCR. The data show roughly 2.4 million clones, roughly 95% seen once. What was sequenced was naive CD4+ T cells sorted from blood. Documented subset: CD45RA+ positively selected. The receptors originated from a man aged 18 to 30 in good health.

The rearrangement uses TRBV5-6 and TRBJ2-3; D is ambiguous. The V end was cut by 1 base, the J end by 9 bases, with 9 bases between. The CDR3 has 12 residues. Germline V gene data show CDR1 as SGHDT and CDR2 as YYEEEE. This CDR3 reads CASSLLLATQYF. CDR3 bases: TGTGCCAGCAGCTTGCTCTTGGCCACGCAGTATTTT.

This rearrangement joins TRBV7-2 to TRBJ1-6; D unclear. Trimming left V 4 bases short and J 6 bases short, with 19 bases between. Looked up from germline, CDR1 is SGHTA and CDR2 is FQGNSA. The CDR3 has 17 amino acids. The CDR3, as DNA: TGTGCCAGCAGCTCTAGGGCGCGGGCTCAATCTAATTCACCCCTCCACTTT. Its translation is CASSSRARAQSNSPLHF.

As regards this clone: The sample contains more than one DNA sequence encoding this CDR3. The chain combines TRBV27 with TRBJ2-2; the match to TRBD2 covers 10 bases. CDR3 length: 15 amino acids. The J segment lost 2 bases and the V segment lost 5 bases, leaving 2 bases of the junction unmatched. Germline V gene sequence: CDR1 MNHEY, CDR2 SMNVEV (reference sequence). The CDR3 region is CASSLAGANTGELFF. CDR3 DNA sequence: TGTGCCAGCAGTCTAGCGGGAGCCAACACCGGGGAGCTGTTTTTT.

This clone was seen only a few times. The V call is TRBV28, the J call TRBJ1-2, with D maybe TRBD1 (5 bases). V lost 5 bases and J 5 bases, leaving 6 bases between the germline ends. Germline-derived CDR1 and CDR2 are MDHEN and SYDVKM. The CDR3 is made up of 11 amino acids. The CDR3 nucleotides read TGTGCCAGCAGTGCAGGGTATGGCTACACCTTC. Translated, it gives CASSAGYGYTF.

V gene TRBV5-6 combines with J gene TRBJ2-7, with 14 bases aligning to TRBD2. Germline V gene data show CDR1 as SGHDT and CDR2 as YYEEEE. Unmatched junction bases numbered 1, after V lost 2 bases and J lost 3 bases. This CDR3 comprises 15 residues. DNA for the CDR3: TGTGCCAGCAGCTTCGGGACTAGCGGGAGCTACGAGCAGTACTTC. It is translated as CASSFGTSGSYEQYF.

This rearrangement joins TRBV6-1 to TRBJ2-7; tentatively, D is TRBD2 (7 bases). Germline CDR1 MNHNS, CDR2 SASEGT. V was clipped by 2 bases and J by 0 bases, with 20 bases between them. The CDR3 has 18 amino acids. CDR3 sequence: CASSERPGGGSSSYEQYF. Written as DNA, the CDR3 is TGTGCCAGCAGTGAAAGGCCCGGCGGGGGCAGTAGCTCCTACGAGCAGTACTTC.